The 30 T cell receptor beta chains below were found in one sample sequenced in a study of read filtering for tumor transcriptome and immune sequencing. Molecular barcoded adaptors covering alpha/delta and beta/gamma chains were used on 400 ng RNA. TCRdb redid the calling of the reads with MiXCR, one entry per CDR3 protein. There are more than 35,000 distinct CDR3 sequences in the sample; roughly 15% occur only once, and around 36% lies in the top ten. The specimen sequenced was a population of CD138-negative cells sorted from bone marrow. The receptors were sampled from a donor aged 40 or older with multiple myeloma.

This clonotype was seen only a few times. This chain connects TRBV5-4 to TRBJ2-5; D could derive from TRBD1 or TRBD2 (5 bases each). Trimming took 4 bases from V and 5 from J, leaving 18 bases between them. Germline lookup yields CDR1 SGHNT and CDR2 YYREEE (reference sequence). This CDR3 has 15 residues. This CDR3 is CASSTENGEGETQYF. CDR3 bases: TGTGCCAGCAGCACCGAAAACGGAGAGGGGGAGACCCAGTACTTC. Based on the CDR3 plus reference TRBV5-4 and TRBJ2-5, the full variable domain is ETGVTQSPTHLIKTRGQQVTLRCSSQSGHNTVSWYQQALGQGPQFIFQYYREEENGRGNFPPRFSGLQFPNYSSELNVNALELDDSALYLCASSTENGEGETQYFGPGTRLLVL.

As concerns this clonotype: The junction shows a germline mismatch at one end, possibly a read error. The V gene is TRBV7-2, the J gene TRBJ2-1; the D call may be TRBD1 or TRBD2 (5 bases each). CDR3 length: 15 residues. CDR1 and CDR2 (germline): SGHTA, FQGNSA. CDR3 sequence: CTSSSGATSYNGQFF. The CDR3 DNA reads TGTACCAGCAGCTCCGGGGCAACTTCTTACAATGGGCAGTTCTTC.

Comment on this clonotype: Since a much larger clone is just one base distant, this may be a read error. This chain links TRBV20-1 with TRBJ2-7; 10 bases are shared with TRBD2. CDR3 length: 15 residues. V was clipped by 0 bases and J by 8 bases; unmatched bases: 10. In germline, CDR1 is DFQATT, CDR2 SNEGSKA (reference sequence). The CDR3 DNA sequence: TGCAGTGCTAGAGATGTGTTAGCGGGAGGTAGCAAGCAGTACTTC. Protein: CSARDVLAGGSKQYF.

Of note for this clonotype: At one boundary the junction diverges from the germline segment, which might be a read error. The genes are TRBV24-1 and TRBJ2-1; D might be TRBD1 or TRBD2, each matching 5 bases. In germline, CDR1 is KGHDR, CDR2 SFDVKD. The CDR3 length is 14 residues. The CDR3 loop is CDTRRDGSSNEQFF. Written as DNA, the CDR3 is TGTGACACCAGACGGGACGGTTCAAGCAACGAGCAGTTCTTC.

This clonotype was recorded many times. This chain links TRBV19 with TRBJ1-5, with D possibly matching TRBD1 (5 bases). Trimming shortened V by 6 bases and J by 0 bases, and 12 bases separated the two germline ends. This CDR3 comprises 15 residues. CDR1 and CDR2 (germline): LNHDA, SQIVND (reference sequence). The CDR3 region has the DNA TGTGCCAGTAGACCTAGGGGCACTAGCAATCAGCCCCAGCATTTT. Amino acid sequence: CASRPRGTSNQPQHF.

The rearrangement joins TRBV7-8 to TRBJ2-3, with D possibly TRBD2 on 6 matching bases. The CDR3 is made up of 15 amino acids. Germline-derived CDR1 and CDR2 are SGHVS and FQNEAQ. V was cut by 4 bases and J by 3 bases, with 14 bases left in between. CDR3 loop: CASSSPGSGTDTQYF. Written as DNA, the CDR3 is TGTGCCAGCAGCTCACCCGGGAGTGGTACAGATACGCAGTATTTT.

This clonotype has ten or more counts. This rearrangement joins TRBV5-6 to TRBJ2-1, with TRBD1 identical over 8 bases. V trimming: 4 bases; J trimming: 7 bases; junction bases outside the gene matches: 10. Germline loops: CDR1 SGHDT, CDR2 YYEEEE. The CDR3 covers 15 residues. The CDR3 DNA is TGTGCCAGCAGCATCGCGGGCAGGGGGCCTAATGAGCAGTTCTTC. Its protein product is CASSIAGRGPNEQFF.

Concerning this clonotype itself: A far larger clone lies a single base away; this is likely a read error. The CDR3 is CASSFRQGGTEAFF. CDR3 DNA sequence: TGTGCCAGCAGCTTTAGACAGGGAGGCACTGAAGCTTTCTTT. The V call is TRBV11-2, the J call TRBJ1-1, with 7 nucleotides matching TRBD1. The CDR3 contains 14 residues. Germline CDR1 is SGHAT and CDR2 is FQNNGV. Trimming cost V 3 bases and J 4 bases; bases outside gene matches: 5.

This clonotype was observed a few times. This may be a read error: a much more frequent sequence differs by one nucleotide. J is TRBJ2-1 and V is TRBV24-1; 7 bases are a match to TRBD1. Germline loops: CDR1 KGHDR, CDR2 SFDVKD. This CDR3 is built from 15 residues. The ends lost 1 base at V and 5 bases at J; junction bases unmatched: 4. CDR3 coding DNA: TGTGCCACCAGTGATTTTAGGGACAGAAACAATGAGCAGTTCTTC. Its translation: CATSDFRDRNNEQFF.

This clonotype was seen repeatedly, ten times or more. The chain combines TRBV20-1 with TRBJ2-2, with D possibly being TRBD2 (5 bases). CDR3 length: 16 amino acids. Germline V gene sequence: CDR1 DFQATT, CDR2 SNEGSKA (reference sequence). V lost 0 bases, J lost 5 bases, and 16 bases lay in between. CDR3 amino acids: CSARDFGGKSTGELFF. The CDR3 DNA is TGCAGTGCTAGAGATTTCGGAGGAAAATCAACCGGGGAGCTGTTTTTT.

At least ten counts were recorded for this clonotype. V usage is TRBV9 and J usage is TRBJ1-6; D uncertain. The CDR3 covers 15 residues. Germline V CDR1 and CDR2: SGDLS, YYNGEE. The ends were cut back, 4 bases at V and 7 bases at J, with 15 bases in the middle. CDR3 DNA: TGTGCCAGCAGCCCATCCGGGCAGATGAATTCACCCCTCCACTTT. It yields the protein CASSPSGQMNSPLHF.

Only a few counts were recorded for this clonotype. This chain links TRBV18 with TRBJ1-1, with D hard to call. The germline gives CDR1 KGHSH, CDR2 LQKENI. The germline V and J ends were trimmed by 3 bases and 4 bases, with 9 bases remaining between them. This CDR3 comprises 13 residues. The CDR3 spells CASSPGMGTEAFF. The CDR3 DNA sequence: TGTGCCAGCTCACCGGGGATGGGCACTGAAGCTTTCTTT.

In its sample, this clonotype was seen many times. V is TRBV6-1 and J is TRBJ2-1; TRBD2 aligns across 8 bases. This CDR3 region has 15 residues. Unmatched junction bases numbered 7, after V lost 4 bases and J lost 5 bases. Germline values: CDR1 MNHNS, CDR2 SASEGT. The CDR3 here is CASSVGIAGNNEQFF. The CDR3 nucleotides are TGTGCCAGCAGTGTGGGAATAGCGGGAAACAATGAGCAGTTCTTC.

The sample holds many counts of this clonotype. Here the CDR3 reads CASKRDRVTGELFF. CDR3 coding DNA: TGTGCCAGCAAACGGGACAGAGTTACTGGGGAGCTGTTTTTT. The V call is TRBV6-2 or TRBV6-3, the J call TRBJ2-2; 7 positions match TRBD1. This CDR3 is 14 amino acids long. Trimming at V came to 7 bases and at J to 8 bases, leaving 10 bases not matched to a gene. Germline CDR1 MNHEY, CDR2 SVGEGT.

Many counts were recorded for this clonotype. This chain joins TRBV6-1 and TRBJ2-2; the D gene is possibly TRBD1 (6 bases). Trimming took 5 bases from V and 4 from J, leaving 14 bases between them. This CDR3 spans 15 amino acids. Germline V gives CDR1 MNHNS, CDR2 SASEGT. The CDR3 coding sequence is TGTGCCAGCAGTAAGGACAGACCTAGCACCGGGGAGCTGTTTTTT. This translates into CASSKDRPSTGELFF.

This clonotype was detected only a few times. The chain is built from TRBV4-2 and TRBJ2-5; TRBD2 is a possible D gene (5 bases). The CDR3 runs to 15 residues. Trimming left V 0 bases short and J 5 bases short, with 13 bases between. CDR1 is LGHNA and CDR2 is YNFKEQ in the germline V gene. Here the CDR3 DNA reads TGTGCCAGCAGCCAAGATCTGCGAGGGTTGGAGACCCAGTACTTC. Amino acids: CASSQDLRGLETQYF.

This clonotype was found many times. The V and J genes are TRBV20-1 and TRBJ2-1; weak D call: TRBD2 (6 bases). Germline values: CDR1 DFQATT, CDR2 SNEGSKA (reference sequence). The CDR3 totals 16 residues. V lost 2 bases, J lost 7 bases, and 21 bases lay in between. The CDR3 loop reads CSARPRRGRRVNEQFF. The CDR3 coding sequence is TGCAGTGCTAGACCCCGGCGGGGTCGCAGGGTTAATGAGCAGTTCTTC.

This clonotype has a count of ten or more. V is TRBV28 and J is TRBJ2-7; 8 nucleotides line up with TRBD2. The CDR3 totals 15 residues. J gave up 1 base and V 7 bases, and 9 bases lay outside the gene matches. In germline, CDR1 is MDHEN, CDR2 SYDVKM. The CDR3 loop reads CASKSVTSGSYEQYF. The CDR3 nucleotides are TGTGCCAGCAAGTCTGTTACTAGCGGATCCTACGAGCAGTACTTC.

Ten or more counts support this clonotype. The CDR3 sequence is CASSPLTGRGEKLFF. The CDR3 DNA reads as TGTGCCAGCAGCCCATTGACAGGGAGGGGCGAAAAACTGTTTTTT. The chain recombines TRBV7-2 with TRBJ1-4, with 7 positions matching TRBD1. The CDR3 extends over 15 amino acids. The junction had 11 bases not matched to a gene; V was cut back by 5 bases and J by 8 bases. Looked up from germline, CDR1 is SGHTA and CDR2 is FQGNSA.

This clonotype occurred many times. The chain couples TRBV27 to TRBJ2-1; tentative D call: TRBD1 (6 bases). V shed 1 base and J shed 0 bases, with 13 bases lying between them. The germline V gene encodes CDR1 MNHEY and CDR2 SMNVEV (reference sequence). The CDR3 sequence is 17 residues long. The CDR3, as DNA: TGTGCCAGCAGTTTATTTTCAGGGGCCAGCTCCTACAATGAGCAGTTCTTC. Translating it yields CASSLFSGASSYNEQFF.

This clonotype has at least ten counts. The chain uses TRBV6-1 and TRBJ1-1; D gene unclear. The CDR3 covers 13 residues. V lost 3 bases and J lost 1, with 6 bases in between. Germline CDR1 is MNHNS and CDR2 is SASEGT. The CDR3 loop is CASSDRRNTEAFF. The CDR3 DNA reads as TGTGCCAGCAGTGACAGGAGGAACACTGAAGCTTTCTTT.

The V call is TRBV19, the J call TRBJ1-5; TRBD1 matches 7 bases. Looked up from germline, CDR1 is LNHDA and CDR2 is SQIVND (reference sequence). With 4 bases clipped from V and 3 bases from J, the junction kept 9 bases outside the gene matches. There are 16 residues in the CDR3. The CDR3 region is CASSTLFRGVNQPQHF. The CDR3 DNA reads as TGTGCCAGTAGTACCCTTTTCAGGGGGGTCAATCAGCCCCAGCATTTT.

This clonotype was seen at least ten times. The chain joins TRBV4-3 to TRBJ2-7, with TRBD2 identical over 10 bases. Germline lookup yields CDR1 LGHNA and CDR2 YSLEER. Germline trimming cut 0 bases from V and 2 bases from J; bases unmatched to any gene: 4. The CDR3 has 16 amino acids. The DNA for the CDR3 is TGCGCCAGCAGCCAAGATATAGCGGGAGGAACCTACGAGCAGTACTTC. Its protein product is CASSQDIAGGTYEQYF.

A few counts support this clonotype. The rearrangement uses TRBV20-1 and TRBJ2-2; no firm D call. The CDR3 has 14 amino acids. In germline, CDR1 is DFQATT, CDR2 SNEGSKA (reference sequence). V lost 3 bases and J 3 bases, leaving 11 bases between the germline ends. CDR3 coding DNA: TGCAGTGCTAGTGACCCGATGTACACCGGGGAGCTGTTTTTT. Encoded protein: CSASDPMYTGELFF.

The sample holds many counts of this clonotype. The chain combines TRBV29-1 with TRBJ2-7, with 10 bases fitting TRBD1. Trimming cost V 8 bases and J 6 bases; bases outside gene matches: 7. This CDR3 comprises 12 residues. CDR1 and CDR2 (germline): SQVTM, ANQGSEA. The CDR3 spells CSIRQGAVEQYF. The CDR3, as DNA: TGCAGCATAAGACAGGGGGCTGTCGAGCAGTACTTC.

There are many counts of this clonotype. The chain joins TRBV30 to TRBJ2-7, with 7 positions matching TRBD1. V was clipped by 3 bases and J by 4 bases; unmatched bases: 9. The CDR3 length is 14 residues. Per the germline V gene, CDR1 is GTSNPN and CDR2 is SVGIG (reference sequence). In nucleotides, the CDR3 is TGTGCCTGGAGCGTGCCAGGGGGTGTTTACGAGCAGTACTTC. The encoded protein is CAWSVPGGVYEQYF.

This clonotype was counted a few times. The germline gene is not matched at one end of the junction; a read error may be the cause. The gene calls are TRBV18 and TRBJ2-3; D may be TRBD1 (6 bases). The germline V gene has CDR1 KGHSH and CDR2 LQKENI. CDR3 length: 12 residues. Here the CDR3 reads CASSGDTDTRYF. CDR3 coding DNA: TGTGCCAGCTCAGGGGACACAGATACGCGGTATTTT. Full variable domain (missing parts from reference TRBV18 and TRBJ2-3): NAGVMQNPRHLVRRRGQEARLRCSPMKGHSHVYWYRQLPEEGLKFMVYLQKENIIDESGMPKERFSAEFPKEGPSILRIQQVVRGDSAAYFCASSGDTDTRYFGPGTRLTVL.

Many counts were recorded for this clonotype. The V gene is TRBV14, the J gene TRBJ1-1, with 8 bases identical to TRBD1. J was trimmed by 0 bases and V by 4 bases; bases with no gene match: 13. Germline assignment: CDR1 SGHDN and CDR2 FVKESK. This CDR3 is 18 amino acids long. The CDR3 DNA reads as TGTGCCAGCAGCCTCCTTGGGTGGACAGGGACGATGAACACTGAAGCTTTCTTT. Translation gives CASSLLGWTGTMNTEAFF.

This clonotype has ten or more counts. The chain has TRBV7-9 and TRBJ1-1; TRBD1 might be the D (5 bases). With 3 bases removed from V and 1 base from J, the gap between germline ends came to 9 bases. The CDR3 has 14 residues. Germline V gene data show CDR1 as SEHNR and CDR2 as FQNEAQ (reference sequence). The CDR3 here is CASSFADRNTEAFF. Here the CDR3 DNA reads TGTGCCAGCAGCTTCGCCGACAGGAACACTGAAGCTTTCTTT.

Many counts were recorded for this clonotype. The rearrangement uses TRBV5-1 and TRBJ2-2; no firm D call. CDR1 and CDR2 (germline): SGHRS, YFSETQ. The CDR3 sequence is 13 residues long. V was pared by 4 bases and J by 7 bases, with 11 bases between. CDR3 sequence reads: CASSELNGGELFF. CDR3 sequence (DNA): TGCGCCAGCAGCGAACTAAATGGCGGGGAGCTGTTTTTT.